One sample yielded the 22 T cell receptor beta chains listed below, sequenced in a study of Ad26.COV2.S vaccination and SARS-CoV-2 variants. Assay used: immunoSEQ multiplex PCR; TCRdb lists only in-frame clones, some missing. Of about 400,000 clones listed, 89% are singletons. The treatment denotes: some 20 received Ad26.COV2.S at low or high dose, single or two shots; five or six received placebo; per-sample allocation not given. Specimens were obtained on day 63 following the first vaccine or placebo injection. The sample consisted of peripheral blood, taken in a trial of Ad26.COV2.S vaccine versus placebo. These TCRs come from a person between 18 and 59 years old who received the Ad26.COV2.S COVID-19 vaccine or a placebo.

The chain combines TRBV6-5 with TRBJ2-7; 8 bases map to TRBD1. J gave up 10 bases and V 5 bases, and 10 bases lay outside the gene matches. From germline, CDR1 is MNHEY and CDR2 SVGAGI. The CDR3 spans 13 residues. The CDR3 here is CASSTTGDRVQYF. The CDR3 DNA reads TGTGCCAGCAGTACGACAGGGGATCGGGTCCAGTACTTC.

This chain links TRBV30 with TRBJ2-3, with a weak D call TRBD2 (5 bases). Germline CDR1 reads GTSNPN; CDR2 reads SVGIG (reference sequence). The V gene lost 1 base and the J gene lost 0 bases, with 11 bases spanning the gap. The CDR3 consists of 15 residues. The CDR3 DNA is TGTGCCTGGAGTGGTCTTAGCGTTAGCACAGATACGCAGTATTTT. The encoded protein is CAWSGLSVSTDTQYF.

The rearrangement uses TRBV6-2 or TRBV6-3 and TRBJ2-7, with no clear D. V was shortened by 3 bases and J by 0 bases, with 15 bases between the two germline ends. Germline V CDR1 and CDR2: MNHEY, SVGEGT. The CDR3 spans 16 residues. For the CDR3, the DNA is TGTGCCAGCAGTTATGTAGAGCCTGGAAGCTCCTACGAGCAGTACTTC. This encodes CASSYVEPGSSYEQYF.

V and J are TRBV4-3 and TRBJ2-7; tentative D call: TRBD1 (6 bases). Germline assignment: CDR1 LGHNA and CDR2 YSLEER. Trimming cost V 3 bases and J 2 bases, with 17 bases left between them. The CDR3 covers 16 residues. The CDR3 DNA reads TGCGCCAGCAGCCACAACCCGACAGGCACGACCTACGAGCAGTACTTC. It encodes CASSHNPTGTTYEQYF.

V gene TRBV2 combines with J gene TRBJ2-1; 12 bases align to TRBD2. CDR1 and CDR2 from the germline V gene are SNHLY and FYNNEI. This CDR3 is built from 17 residues. V lost 4 bases, J lost 1 base, and 5 bases stayed unmatched. This CDR3 reads CASSGATSGSSYNEQFF. The CDR3 region has the DNA TGTGCCAGCAGTGGGGCGACTAGCGGGAGTTCCTACAATGAGCAGTTCTTC. The full variable domain, in which reference TRBV2 and TRBJ2-1 provide the parts outside the CDR3, is EPEVTQTPSHQVTQMGQEVILRCVPISNHLYFYWYRQILGQKVEFLVSFYNNEISEKSEIFDDQFSVERPDGSNFTLKIRSTKLEDSAMYFCASSGATSGSSYNEQFFGPGTRLTVL.

This chain joins TRBV2 and TRBJ2-6, with D possibly TRBD1 on 6 matching bases. This CDR3 spans 15 amino acids. The germline V gene has CDR1 SNHLY and CDR2 FYNNEI. The V gene lost 7 bases and the J gene lost 2 bases, with 12 bases spanning the gap. The CDR3 here is CASNYRVAGANVLTF. The CDR3 bases are TGTGCCAGCAATTACAGGGTAGCTGGGGCCAACGTCCTGACTTTC.

This clone was seen only once. The chain employs TRBV28 and TRBJ1-6, with D tentatively TRBD1 (5 bases). V shed 5 bases and J shed 9 bases, with 14 bases lying between them. The CDR3 length is 14 residues. Germline V CDR1 and CDR2: MDHEN, SYDVKM. The DNA of the CDR3 is TGTGCCAGCAGTACCGGGACGGGGGGTTCACCCCTCCACTTT. Translated, it gives CASSTGTGGSPLHF.

V is TRBV6-2 or TRBV6-3 and J is TRBJ1-1, with TRBD1 as a possible D gene (5 bases). Germline CDR1 MNHEY, CDR2 SVGEGT. The germline V and J ends were trimmed by 4 bases and 10 bases, with 10 bases remaining between them. The CDR3 loop spans 11 amino acids. The CDR3 bases are TGTGCCAGCAGTTGGGGGGGGACAGCTTTCTTT. Its translation is CASSWGGTAFF.

The chain carries TRBV4-3 and TRBJ2-7; TRBD2 might be the D (6 bases). The CDR3 runs to 15 residues. CDR1 LGHNA and CDR2 YSLEER come from the germline V gene. V gave up 1 base and J gave up 1 base, with 11 bases separating them. CDR3 amino acids: CASSQGIGGSYEQYF. DNA for the CDR3: TGCGCCAGCAGCCAAGGTATTGGAGGGTCCTACGAGCAGTACTTC.

Only one count was recorded for this clone. This CDR3 reads CASSLTGQGDSYEQYF. CDR3 bases: TGTGCCAGCAGCCTAACGGGACAGGGGGATTCCTACGAGCAGTACTTC. V usage is TRBV5-6 and J usage is TRBJ2-7; TRBD1 agrees at 11 bases. This CDR3 comprises 16 residues. The V and J ends lost 4 bases and 1 base, in that order; junction bases with no gene match: 7. Germline CDR1 is SGHDT and CDR2 is YYEEEE.

The V call is TRBV20-1, the J call TRBJ1-3, with D hard to call. Germline assignment: CDR1 DFQATT and CDR2 SNEGSKA (reference sequence). V lost 3 bases to trimming and J lost 0 bases, with 12 bases between them. This CDR3 has 15 amino acids. The CDR3 nucleotides are TGCAGTGCTAGTGGTATTAGGGCCTCTGGAAACACCATATATTTT. It specifies CSASGIRASGNTIYF.

The chain carries TRBV5-4 and TRBJ2-5; 7 bases are shared with TRBD2. This CDR3 is 17 amino acids long. V dropped 5 bases and J dropped 5; count of bases not matched to a gene: 18. Germline lookup yields CDR1 SGHNT and CDR2 YYREEE (reference sequence). CDR3 sequence reads: CASSFLPGTKVPETQYF. The CDR3 nucleotides are TGTGCCAGCAGTTTCCTTCCCGGGACTAAAGTACCCGAGACCCAGTACTTC. Combining the CDR3 with reference TRBV5-4 and TRBJ2-5 gives the whole variable domain ETGVTQSPTHLIKTRGQQVTLRCSSQSGHNTVSWYQQALGQGPQFIFQYYREEENGRGNFPPRFSGLQFPNYSSELNVNALELDDSALYLCASSFLPGTKVPETQYFGPGTRLLVL.

This clone was seen only once. The chain employs TRBV5-4 and TRBJ1-3, with D hard to call. From germline, CDR1 is SGHNT and CDR2 YYREEE (reference sequence). V was shortened by 0 bases and J by 7 bases, with 11 bases between the two germline ends. The CDR3 has 14 residues. The CDR3 sequence is CASSLDPGFNTIYF. The CDR3 DNA sequence: TGTGCCAGCAGCTTGGACCCCGGTTTCAACACCATATATTTT.

The J gene is TRBJ2-1, the V gene TRBV29-1, with no clear D. CDR3 size: 14 residues. The V and J ends lost 2 bases and 2 bases respectively, with 10 bases between them. Germline CDR1 is SQVTM and CDR2 is ANQGSEA. The CDR3 coding sequence is TGCAGCGTTGAAAAGGCTCTTACCTACAATGAGCAGTTCTTC. Translating it yields CSVEKALTYNEQFF.

This sequence joins TRBV5-4 and TRBJ2-7; 8 bases match TRBD2. The CDR3 extends over 16 amino acids. V trimming: 4 bases; J trimming: 0 bases; junction bases outside the gene matches: 9. Germline values: CDR1 SGHNT, CDR2 YYREEE (reference sequence). In DNA form, the CDR3 reads TGTGCCAGCAGCCATTCGAGGCGGGAGGACTCCTACGAGCAGTACTTC. Amino acid sequence: CASSHSRREDSYEQYF.

This chain links TRBV4-3 with TRBJ2-2, with TRBD2 matching 8 bases. The CDR3 runs 14 residues. V lost 4 bases, J lost 7 bases, and 5 bases stayed unmatched. Germline CDR1 LGHNA, CDR2 YSLEER. The CDR3 DNA reads as TGCGCCAGCAGCCCGGGACTAGTCCACGGGGAGCTGTTTTTT. As protein: CASSPGLVHGELFF.

The chain recombines TRBV6-5 with TRBJ2-1, with 10 bases identical to TRBD1. This CDR3 contains 16 residues. Per germline, CDR1 MNHEY and CDR2 SVGAGI. V was pared by 0 bases and J by 6 bases, with 5 bases of the junction left unmatched. CDR3 in amino acids: CASSYSAGQGINEQFF. DNA for the CDR3: TGTGCCAGCAGTTACTCGGCGGGACAGGGGATCAATGAGCAGTTCTTC.

The chain has TRBV28 and TRBJ2-7; 8 bases line up with TRBD2. J was trimmed by 4 bases and V by 3 bases; bases with no gene match: 5. The length of the CDR3 is 14 residues. CDR1 is MDHEN and CDR2 is SYDVKM in the germline V gene. CDR3 DNA: TGTGCCAGCAGTTTTAACGGGAGGGCGTACGAGCAGTACTTC. This gives the protein CASSFNGRAYEQYF.

The gene calls are TRBV3-1 (or the pseudogene TRBV3-2) and TRBJ1-2; D might be TRBD1 (5 bases). Germline CDR1 is LGHDT and CDR2 is YNNKEL (reference sequence). This CDR3 contains 14 residues. V lost 1 base, J lost 2 bases, and 8 bases lay in between. This CDR3 reads CASSQGGRNYGYTF. CDR3 sequence (DNA): TGTGCCAGCAGCCAAGGGGGCAGGAACTATGGCTACACCTTC.

The chain combines TRBV27 with TRBJ2-1, with TRBD2 matching over 11 bases. Trimming at V came to 7 bases and at J to 2 bases, leaving 4 bases not matched to a gene. Germline V gene data show CDR1 as MNHEY and CDR2 as SMNVEV (reference sequence). The CDR3 runs to 15 residues. The CDR3 sequence: CASKGTSGPYNEQFF. CDR3 nucleotides: TGTGCCAGCAAAGGGACTAGCGGTCCCTACAATGAGCAGTTCTTC.

The chain uses TRBV20-1 and TRBJ2-1; D remains ambiguous. CDR1 and CDR2 (germline): DFQATT, SNEGSKA (reference sequence). Deletions cut 4 bases from V and 5 bases from J, with 6 bases between. CDR3 length: 11 amino acids. The CDR3 DNA reads TGCAGTGCTATAGGAGACAATGAGCAGTTCTTC. It yields the protein CSAIGDNEQFF.

This chain links TRBV28 with TRBJ2-7, with D possibly TRBD1 on 6 matching bases. The CDR3 is 15 amino acids. Per germline, CDR1 MDHEN and CDR2 SYDVKM. The V and J ends lost 4 bases and 6 bases respectively, with 19 bases between them. The CDR3 region is CASSWPSGHRSEQYF. The CDR3 region has the DNA TGTGCCAGCAGTTGGCCCTCGGGACACAGGAGCGAGCAGTACTTC.